This T cell receptor beta chain was identified during a study of blood T cells in healthy people across ages. Whole-study results and caveats: Higher diversity, along with more naive CD4+ cells, distinguished long-lived donors from aged donors. Researchers report that TCR beta diversity correlated strongly with naive T cell percentage.

The use of a sample-barcoded 5' primer and a J-beta primer mix characterized a second PCR of roughly 7 to 12 cycles. All samples yielded 2.5 million or more CDR3-containing paired-end reads. TCRdb re-called the 5' RACE reads with MiXCR, one entry per CDR3 protein. The table shows roughly 1,700,000 distinct CDR3 sequences, with roughly 27% occurring only once. About this clonotype itself: Its antigen is undetermined.

The V end was cut by 5 bases, the J end by 0 bases, with 5 bases between. There are 13 residues in the CDR3. Germline V gene sequence: CDR1 DFQATT, CDR2 SNEGSKA (reference sequence). Roughly 10 milliliters of peripheral blood were drawn from each donor. The sequence was collected from a woman aged 25 to 45 in good health. The specimen was blood. The V gene is TRBV20-1, the J gene TRBJ1-6, with D hard to call. The CDR3 DNA is TGCAGTGCTTGGGTCTCCTATAATTCACCCCTCCACTTT. It specifies CSAWVSYNSPLHF.